This T cell receptor beta chain originates from a study of T cells in Graves' hyperthyroidism and ophthalmopathy. Lactation, pregnancy, other autoimmune disease or uncontrolled infection excluded patients. On this clonotype: Its target is not known.

The study, taken as a whole, reports: In simple terms, a model built on 13 V-J features told ophthalmopathy apart from stable hyperthyroidism.

The CDR3 regions of TCR beta were amplified from RNA transcripts. Researchers ran a first-round RT-PCR on the TCR CDR3 using the HTBI primer set. TCRdb reanalysed the multiplex PCR reads using MiXCR and keeps one entry per CDR3 protein. The profile shows approximately 700,000 distinct CDR3 sequences, over 15% of them singletons. Germline assignment: CDR1 SGHRS and CDR2 YFSETQ. With 0 bases removed from V and 5 bases from J, the gap between germline ends came to 9 bases. The CDR3 is 13 amino acids. The receptor was isolated from a man between 18 and 35 years old with Graves' hyperthyroidism. The J gene is TRBJ2-7, the V gene TRBV5-1, with D uncertain. Input material: blood. CDR3 amino acids: CASSLDPPNEQYF. In DNA, the CDR3 is TGCGCCAGCAGCTTGGACCCCCCCAACGAGCAGTACTTC.